These T cell receptor beta chains were read from a single sample in a study of shared clonotypes between healthy human individuals. Using immunoSEQ multiplex PCR, the repertoire was profiled, and TCRdb retains in-frame clones only, with some absent. The data show a few hundred thousand clones, roughly four fifths seen once. Sequencing used PBMCs. All receptors come from a woman in her forties in good health. Some clones in this sample may be carry-over from other donors' samples. Both conserved end residues are part of each CDR3. D genes are given only for firm matches. Rows give clone size only sometimes, using once, few, many, or a class for an expanded clone.

D,J,length,size,V,DNA,CDR3
TRBD2,TRBJ2-7,15,-,TRBV4-2,TGTGCCAGCAGCCAAGCTGCGGGAGGGCCGAGCGAGCAGTACTTC,CASSQAAGGPSEQYF
TRBD2,TRBJ2-1,14,-,TRBV5-1,TGCGCCAGCAGCTTAAGCGGGAGATTCTATGAGCAGTTCTTC,CASSLSGRFYEQFF
-,TRBJ1-3,14,-,TRBV27,TGTGCCAGCAAACCAGGGTACTCTGGAAACACCATATATTTT,CASKPGYSGNTIYF
-,TRBJ2-5,14,-,TRBV19,TGTGCCAGTAGTCCTCAGCCATACCAAGAGACCCAGTACTTC,CASSPQPYQETQYF
TRBD2,TRBJ2-7,18,-,TRBV4-3,TGCGCCAGCAGCCAAGACCGTGGCAGCGGGAAAAGCTCCTACGAGCAGTACTTC,CASSQDRGSGKSSYEQYF
TRBD1,TRBJ2-4,17,-,TRBV9,TGTGCCAGCAGCGTAGGTCCCGGGACAGGGACCAAAAACATTCAGTACTTC,CASSVGPGTGTKNIQYF
TRBD2,TRBJ2-7,16,-,TRBV5-4,TGTGCCAGCAGCCGTGGAGCGGGGAGGCTCACCTACGAGCAGTACTTC,CASSRGAGRLTYEQYF
-,TRBJ2-6,15,few,TRBV7-3,TGTGCCAGCAGCTCCCTGGGGTCTGGGGCCAACGTCCTGACTTTC,CASSSLGSGANVLTF
TRBD2,TRBJ2-6,19,many,TRBV7-3,TGTGCCAGCAGCTTACAGGTAGCGGGAGGGAACCTTGGGGCCAACGTCCTGACTTTC,CASSLQVAGGNLGANVLTF
-,TRBJ2-7,15,-,TRBV27,TGTGCCAGCAGTTTACCCGGGACGCCAGCCTACGAGCAGTACTTC,CASSLPGTPAYEQYF
-,TRBJ2-1,13,-,TRBV29-1,TGCAGCGGCGGTCAGTCCGTTTTCAATGAGCAGTTCTTC,CSGGQSVFNEQFF
TRBD2,TRBJ2-5,13,-,TRBV10-3,TGTGCCATCAGGCTAGCGGGAGAAGAGACCCAGTACTTC,CAIRLAGEETQYF
TRBD1,TRBJ1-3,16,-,TRBV4-1,TGCGCCAGCAGATTTAGACAGGGTGGCTCTGGAAACACCATATATTTT,CASRFRQGGSGNTIYF
TRBD1,TRBJ1-5,18,once,TRBV28,TGTGCCAGCAGAACACCGGGACAGGAGATCTATAGCAATCAGCCCCAGCATTTT,CASRTPGQEIYSNQPQHF
TRBD1,TRBJ2-7,15,few,TRBV27,TGTGCCAGCAGTTTATCCCCGACAGGGAGCTACGAGCAGTACTTC,CASSLSPTGSYEQYF
-,TRBJ2-7,14,-,TRBV4-1,TGCGCCAGCAGCCTCCCACTGGCCGGTGGCGAGCAGTACTTC,CASSLPLAGGEQYF